This TCR beta chain was observed in a study of blood T cell repertoires in COVID-19. Study context: Sites in the United States, Italy and Spain provided acute and convalescent COVID-19 samples.

The V gene lost 6 bases and the J gene lost 1 base, with 10 bases spanning the gap. Germline CDR1 and CDR2: MNHEY and SVGAGI. The CDR3 extends over 14 amino acids. Generated by immunoSEQ multiplex PCR, the TCRdb table keeps only in-frame clones and is missing some. The sample carries tens of thousands of clones, about 79% recorded once. This chain connects TRBV6-5 to TRBJ1-3, with D possibly matching TRBD1 (5 bases). The sequence derives from a human donor with acute or convalescent COVID-19. The donor label of this sample is uncertain. Sequencing was done on a sample of peripheral blood. The CDR3 DNA sequence: TGTGCCAGCAGAGGGGCGGGATCTGGAAACACCATATATTTT. Encoded protein: CASRGAGSGNTIYF.